This TCR beta chain appears in the sequencing data of a study of blood T cell repertoires in COVID-19 (dated by TCRdb to 2020 to 2021). Background on the whole study: Samples covering the acute and convalescent phases of COVID-19 were provided by collaborators in the United States, Italy and Spain. Samples were obtained from the ongoing ImmuneRACE study (first 160 participants) and from over 1,000 subjects provided by 6 global collaborators. Where HLA class I and class II types were available, the types were taken from metadata supplied by the sample provider, not from assay-based typing. The repertoires were made available in a free public database intended to serve as a resource for research on the immune response to SARS-CoV-2. Subjects who had been exposed to COVID-19, were actively infected with it, or had recovered from it provided the deeply sampled blood TCRbeta repertoires that made up the dataset. The prospective study material was composed of cDNA or gDNA derived from T cells, B-cell-depleted T cells, or PBMCs. Sample metadata almost always included a de-identified subject ID, COVID-19 status, age in years and sex.

On the study overall, not on this receptor specifically: How much clinical and demographic metadata was included differed by source and by participant, and the metadata was provided uncurated.

A note on this clone: Its recognized antigen is unknown. There are no base qualities to consult, and no much larger clone falls within one base.

Another Seattle source contributed samples from volunteer blood donors who had recovered from COVID-19. Collaborating institutions collected whole blood in K2EDTA tubes following their own protocols. For TCRbeta analysis, collaborators shipped samples in one of three forms: frozen whole blood, isolated PBMCs, or DNA extracted from either of those sample types. Counted from cysteine to phenylalanine, this CDR3 has 12 amino acids. The sequence is cut down to CDR3 DNA, 36 bases in frame from base 1. CDR1 and CDR2, per the germline V gene, are MGHRA and YSYEKL. V gives up 0 bases and J gives up 8 bases, and the segment between their germline ends measures 5 bases. TCRbeta CDR3 regions were amplified from genomic DNA by means of the immunoSEQ Assay, a bias-controlled multiplex PCR. In the source study's methods: The number of nucleated cells in each sample was estimated from the amplification of reference gene primers within the assay. Sequence reads were collapsed and filtered to measure the absolute abundance of every unique TCRbeta CDR3 rearrangement. Productive Simpson clonality was computed per sample as the square root of Simpson's diversity index over productive rearrangements. Not all clones reach the TCRdb copy of this immuneACCESS table, which keeps in-frame sequences only. Checked studies attribute under half of the gap to unresolved V genes and leave the rest unexplained. The V and J calls and clone size come from that table; D and trimming were worked out from the DNA. The table for this sample lists fewer than 200,000 clones; around nine tenths of them were counted only once. Clones ranked in the top ten supply roughly 0.85% of the sample.

This clonotype was sampled from a woman under 30 who had recovered from COVID-19. The V gene is TRBV4-1 and the J gene is TRBJ2-1; the D gene assignment is ambiguous. Sequencing input: peripheral blood. The DNA is as follows: TGCGCCAGCAGCCAAGACCTAGATGAGCAGTTCTTC. This codes for CASSQDLDEQFF.